These 19 T cell receptor beta chains were sequenced from one sample in a study of spatial heterogeneity in lung cancer. As for time point: sample taken at primary tumor resection. Unsorted tumor, nontumor lung tissue or cryopreserved PBMC supplied the whole RNA. In TCRdb, the 5' RACE reads were re-called with MiXCR into one record per CDR3 protein. This sample carries about 75,000 distinct CDR3 sequences, more than 10% of them seen once, and the ten largest clones take 5.5% to 7.5%. The sequences come from PBMCs, collected at surgery. These receptors all stem from a male donor with early-stage non-small cell lung cancer.

This chain connects TRBV7-9 to TRBJ2-1; 7 bases are shared with TRBD1. This CDR3 contains 14 residues. The germline gives CDR1 SEHNR, CDR2 FQNEAQ (reference sequence). With V trimmed by 3 bases and J by 5 bases, 4 bases remained unmatched. The CDR3 sequence: CASSFLGTDNEQFF. As DNA, the CDR3 is TGTGCCAGCAGCTTTTTAGGGACAGACAATGAGCAGTTCTTC.

V and J are TRBV5-8 and TRBJ2-7; D not certain. The CDR3 totals 13 residues. V dropped 5 bases and J dropped 4 bases, with 13 bases sitting between them. Germline V lookup: CDR1 SGHTS, CDR2 YDEGEE. The chain's CDR3 is CASRDGWAYEQYF. The DNA for the CDR3 is TGTGCCAGCAGGGACGGATGGGCTTACGAGCAGTACTTC.

This clonotype was observed a few times. This rearrangement joins TRBV4-2 to TRBJ1-5; D is unresolved. V dropped 4 bases and J dropped 0 bases, with 10 bases sitting between them. The CDR3 covers 15 residues. Germline V CDR1 and CDR2: LGHNA, YNFKEQ. This chain's CDR3 is CASSPSHTSNQPQHF. As DNA, the CDR3 is TGTGCCAGCAGCCCATCTCATACTAGCAATCAGCCCCAGCATTTT.

This sequence joins TRBV7-8 and TRBJ2-7, with D maybe TRBD2 (6 bases). Trimming shortened V by 1 base and J by 4 bases, and 11 bases separated the two germline ends. This CDR3 spans 14 amino acids. Germline V CDR1 and CDR2: SGHVS, FQNEAQ. The CDR3 region is CASSLVASAYEQYF. The CDR3, as DNA: TGTGCCAGCAGCTTAGTGGCTAGCGCGTACGAGCAGTACTTC.

The J gene is TRBJ1-4, the V gene TRBV11-2; 12 bases match TRBD1. CDR3 size: 16 residues. Germline CDR1 reads SGHAT; CDR2 reads FQNNGV. V shed 5 bases and J 7 bases; nucleotides not matched to a gene: 8. CDR3 residues: CASSRDRGLFGEKLFF. In DNA, the CDR3 is TGTGCCAGCAGCCGGGACAGGGGGCTGTTTGGTGAAAAACTGTTTTTT.

This chain connects TRBV30 to TRBJ1-3; no clear D. CDR1 is GTSNPN and CDR2 is SVGIG in the germline V gene (reference sequence). The V end was cut by 0 bases, the J end by 2 bases, with 8 bases between. This CDR3 comprises 14 residues. CDR3 loop: CAWSVPGTGNTIYF. The CDR3 nucleotides are TGTGCCTGGAGTGTACCGGGGACTGGAAACACCATATATTTT.

The chain couples TRBV30 to TRBJ1-4; tentative D call: TRBD1 (5 bases). The CDR3 length is 11 residues. The V end lost 5 bases, the J end lost 12 bases, and 13 bases lay between the germline ends. Germline CDR1 reads GTSNPN; CDR2 reads SVGIG (reference sequence). The CDR3 nucleotides are TGTGCCTGGGGGCGGACAAGAGAACTGTTTTTT. Translating it yields CAWGRTRELFF.

This sequence joins TRBV4-3 and TRBJ2-6; D possibly matches TRBD1 or TRBD2 (5 bases each). CDR3 length: 14 amino acids. Trimming took 0 bases from V and 11 from J, leaving 11 bases between them. The germline CDR1 and CDR2 sequences are LGHNA and YSLEER. CDR3 bases: TGCGCCAGCAGCCAAGATTTTCAGGGAGACGTCCTGACTTTC. The encoded protein is CASSQDFQGDVLTF.

Only one count was recorded for this clonotype. This rearrangement joins TRBV18 to TRBJ2-2; 13 bases fit TRBD2. The CDR3 covers 17 residues. Germline CDR1 is KGHSH and CDR2 is LQKENI. V lost 1 base and J lost 5; bases outside the gene matches: 4. CDR3 sequence (DNA): TGTGCCAGCTCACCACTACGGACTAGCGGGAGTACCGGGGAGCTGTTTTTT. Amino acids: CASSPLRTSGSTGELFF.

Many counts were recorded for this clonotype. V is TRBV5-1 and J is TRBJ2-1; D possibly corresponds to TRBD2 (6 bases). CDR3 length: 12 amino acids. V lost 7 bases, J lost 7 bases, and 12 bases lay in between. Germline lookup yields CDR1 SGHRS and CDR2 YFSETQ. The CDR3 DNA follows: TGCGCCAGCGGAGCGGGCAGGAATGAGCAGTTCTTC. This gives the protein CASGAGRNEQFF.

This clonotype was observed many times. V is TRBV2 and J is TRBJ1-4; the match to TRBD1 covers 9 bases. The ends lost 5 bases at V and 8 bases at J; junction bases unmatched: 6. Germline V CDR1 and CDR2: SNHLY, FYNNEI. The CDR3 is 14 residues long. CDR3 loop: CASSPGQGWEKLFF. The CDR3 nucleotides are TGTGCCAGCAGTCCGGGACAGGGTTGGGAAAAACTGTTTTTT.

J is TRBJ2-7 and V is TRBV28; maybe TRBD1 (6 bases). This CDR3 comprises 17 residues. The germline V and J ends were trimmed by 5 bases and 0 bases, with 20 bases remaining between them. Germline assignment: CDR1 MDHEN and CDR2 SYDVKM. The CDR3 DNA reads TGTGCCAGCAGTCCTAATACAGGACAGTCCCCCTCCTACGAGCAGTACTTC. Translating it yields CASSPNTGQSPSYEQYF.

The rearrangement uses TRBV27 and TRBJ1-1; D remains ambiguous. The CDR3 runs 14 residues. In germline, CDR1 is MNHEY, CDR2 SMNVEV (reference sequence). V lost 5 bases and J 0 bases, leaving 10 bases between the germline ends. CDR3 DNA sequence: TGTGCCAGCAGTCCGCGACCGATGAACACTGAAGCTTTCTTT. Translation gives CASSPRPMNTEAFF.

This clonotype was recorded many times. This sequence joins TRBV14 and TRBJ2-2; unclear D gene. The CDR3 is 16 residues long. V lost 4 bases to trimming and J lost 2 bases, with 14 bases between them. The germline CDR1 and CDR2 sequences are SGHDN and FVKESK. Here the CDR3 reads CASSRLLQFNTGELFF. In DNA form, the CDR3 reads TGTGCCAGCAGCCGGCTGTTACAGTTTAACACCGGGGAGCTGTTTTTT.

The chain has TRBV19 and TRBJ2-7; weak D call: TRBD2 (5 bases). The CDR3 totals 15 residues. Germline loops: CDR1 LNHDA, CDR2 SQIVND (reference sequence). Trimming took off 5 bases at V and 0 bases at J, with 14 bases between the two ends. Here the CDR3 DNA reads TGTGCCAGTAGTTCCGGACTGGGGAGCTCCTACGAGCAGTACTTC. Translating gives CASSSGLGSSYEQYF.

This clonotype showed up many times. DNA of the CDR3: TGTGCCAGCAGCCAAGGACAGGTCAATCAGCCCCAGCATTTT. Protein sequence: CASSQGQVNQPQHF. The genes are TRBV12-3 or TRBV12-4 and TRBJ1-5, with 7 bases matching TRBD1. There are 14 residues in the CDR3. V trimming: 6 bases; J trimming: 3 bases; junction bases outside the gene matches: 5.

Judged by abundance, this clonotype is medium-sized. The chain employs TRBV29-1 and TRBJ1-2; D is perhaps TRBD1 (6 bases). Trimming took off 4 bases at V and 5 bases at J, with 14 bases between the two ends. The germline CDR1 and CDR2 sequences are SQVTM and ANQGSEA. The CDR3 is made up of 13 amino acids. The CDR3 protein is CSVVAQGAYGYTF. The CDR3 DNA reads as TGCAGCGTTGTGGCACAGGGCGCGTATGGCTACACCTTC.

A few counts support this clonotype. The chain has TRBV24-1 and TRBJ2-7; 9 nucleotides agree with TRBD1. This CDR3 region has 15 residues. V lost 5 bases and J lost 3; bases outside the gene matches: 7. Germline values: CDR1 KGHDR, CDR2 SFDVKD. This chain's CDR3 is CATSAGTGPDYEQYF. CDR3 DNA: TGTGCCACCAGTGCCGGGACAGGGCCAGACTACGAGCAGTACTTC.

This clonotype was seen at least ten times. The chain uses TRBV6-5 and TRBJ2-5; D uncertain. This CDR3 has 15 residues. CDR1 is MNHEY and CDR2 is SVGAGI in the germline V gene. The V end was cut by 4 bases, the J end by 5 bases, with 17 bases between. The CDR3 reads CASSSKTGLKETQYF. The CDR3, as DNA: TGTGCCAGCAGTTCCAAGACCGGATTGAAGGAGACCCAGTACTTC.